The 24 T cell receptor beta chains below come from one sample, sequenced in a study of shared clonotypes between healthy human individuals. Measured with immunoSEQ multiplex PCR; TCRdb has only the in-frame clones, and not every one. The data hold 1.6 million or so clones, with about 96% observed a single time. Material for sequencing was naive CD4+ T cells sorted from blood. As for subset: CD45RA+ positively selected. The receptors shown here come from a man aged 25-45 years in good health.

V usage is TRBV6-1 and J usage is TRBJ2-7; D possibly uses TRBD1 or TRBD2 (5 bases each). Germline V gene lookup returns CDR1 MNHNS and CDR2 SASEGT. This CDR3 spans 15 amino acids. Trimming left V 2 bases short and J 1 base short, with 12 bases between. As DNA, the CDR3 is TGTGCCAGCAGTGAACTTAGGGGAGCATCCTACGAGCAGTACTTC. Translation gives CASSELRGASYEQYF.

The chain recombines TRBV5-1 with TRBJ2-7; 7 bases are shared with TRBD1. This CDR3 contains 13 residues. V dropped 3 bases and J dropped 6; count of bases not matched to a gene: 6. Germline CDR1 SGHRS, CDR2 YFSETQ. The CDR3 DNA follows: TGCGCCAGCAGCTACATGACAGGGTCCGAGCAGTACTTC. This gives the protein CASSYMTGSEQYF. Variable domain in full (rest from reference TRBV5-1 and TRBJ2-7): KAGVTQTPRYLIKTRGQQVTLSCSPISGHRSVSWYQQTPGQGLQFLFEYFSETQRNKGNFPGRFSGRQFSNSRSEMNVSTLELGDSALYLCASSYMTGSEQYFGPGTRLTVT.

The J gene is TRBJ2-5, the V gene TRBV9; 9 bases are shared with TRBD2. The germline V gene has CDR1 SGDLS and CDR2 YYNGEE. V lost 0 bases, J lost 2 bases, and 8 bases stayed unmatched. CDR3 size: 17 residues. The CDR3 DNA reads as TGTGCCAGCAGCGTAGATCCTAGCGGGACCTTACAAGAGACCCAGTACTTC. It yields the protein CASSVDPSGTLQETQYF.

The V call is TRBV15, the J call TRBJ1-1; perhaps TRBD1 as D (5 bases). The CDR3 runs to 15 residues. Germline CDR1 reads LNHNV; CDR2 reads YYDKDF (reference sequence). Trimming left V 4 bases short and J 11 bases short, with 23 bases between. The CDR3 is CATSTEYRDPGLAFF. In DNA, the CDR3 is TGTGCCACCAGCACCGAGTACCGGGACCCCGGGTTGGCTTTCTTT. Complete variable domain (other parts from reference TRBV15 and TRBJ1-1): DAMVIQNPRYQVTQFGKPVTLSCSQTLNHNVMYWYQQKSSQAPKLLFHYYDKDFNNEADTPDNFQSRRPNTSFCFLDIRSPGLGDTAMYLCATSTEYRDPGLAFFGQGTRLTVV.

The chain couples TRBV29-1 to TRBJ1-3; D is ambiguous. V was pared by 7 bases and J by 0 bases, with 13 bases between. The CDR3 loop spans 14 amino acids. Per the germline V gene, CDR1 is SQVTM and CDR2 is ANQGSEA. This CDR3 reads CSAAEKYSGNTIYF. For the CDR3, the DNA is TGCAGCGCAGCAGAGAAATACTCTGGAAACACCATATATTTT.

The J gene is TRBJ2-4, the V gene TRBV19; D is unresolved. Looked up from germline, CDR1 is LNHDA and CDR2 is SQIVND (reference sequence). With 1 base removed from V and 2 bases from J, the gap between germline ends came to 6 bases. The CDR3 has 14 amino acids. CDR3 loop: CASSIGHPKNIQYF. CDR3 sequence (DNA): TGTGCCAGTAGTATAGGGCATCCCAAAAACATTCAGTACTTC.

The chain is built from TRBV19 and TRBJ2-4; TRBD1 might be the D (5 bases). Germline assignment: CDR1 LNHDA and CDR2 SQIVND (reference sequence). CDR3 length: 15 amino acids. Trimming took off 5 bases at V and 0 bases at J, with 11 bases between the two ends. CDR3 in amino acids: CASSLDQGAKNIQYF. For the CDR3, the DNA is TGTGCCAGTAGTTTGGACCAGGGAGCCAAAAACATTCAGTACTTC.

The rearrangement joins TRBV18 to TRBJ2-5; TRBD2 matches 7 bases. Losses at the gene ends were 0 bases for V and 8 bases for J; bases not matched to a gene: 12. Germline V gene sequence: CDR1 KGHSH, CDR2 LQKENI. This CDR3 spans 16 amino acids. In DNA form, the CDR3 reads TGTGCCAGCTCACCACCTTCGCTAGCGGAGGCGGCTACCCAGTACTTC. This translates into CASSPPSLAEAATQYF.

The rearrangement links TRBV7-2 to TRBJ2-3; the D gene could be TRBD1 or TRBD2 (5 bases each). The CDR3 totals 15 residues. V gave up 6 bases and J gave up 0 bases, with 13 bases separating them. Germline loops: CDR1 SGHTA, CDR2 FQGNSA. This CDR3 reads CASRNPGRSTDTQYF. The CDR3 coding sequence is TGTGCCAGCAGGAACCCGGGACGGAGCACAGATACGCAGTATTTT.

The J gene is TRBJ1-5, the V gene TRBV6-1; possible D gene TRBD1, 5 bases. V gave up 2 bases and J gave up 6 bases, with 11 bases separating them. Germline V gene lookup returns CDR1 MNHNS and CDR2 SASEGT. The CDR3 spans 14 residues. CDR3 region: CASSERGAAQPQHF. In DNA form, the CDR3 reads TGTGCCAGCAGTGAACGAGGGGCGGCTCAGCCCCAGCATTTT.

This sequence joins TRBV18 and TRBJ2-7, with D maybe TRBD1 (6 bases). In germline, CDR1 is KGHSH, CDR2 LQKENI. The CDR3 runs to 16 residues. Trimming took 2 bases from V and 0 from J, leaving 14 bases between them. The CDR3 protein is CASSPRWTALSYEQYF. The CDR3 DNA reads TGTGCCAGCTCACCAAGGTGGACAGCCCTCTCCTACGAGCAGTACTTC.

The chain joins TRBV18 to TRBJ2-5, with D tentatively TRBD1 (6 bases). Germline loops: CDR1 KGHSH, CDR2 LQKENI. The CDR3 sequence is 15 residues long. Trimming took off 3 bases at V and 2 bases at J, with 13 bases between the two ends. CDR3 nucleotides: TGTGCCAGCTCACCTTTACAGGGATTTCAAGAGACCCAGTACTTC. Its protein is CASSPLQGFQETQYF.

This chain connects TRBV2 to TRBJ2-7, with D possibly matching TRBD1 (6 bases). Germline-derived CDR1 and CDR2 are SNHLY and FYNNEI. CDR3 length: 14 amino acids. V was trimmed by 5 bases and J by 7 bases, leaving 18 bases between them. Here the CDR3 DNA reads TGTGCCAGCAGTACCCCCAGGGGTCGGGGAGAGCAGTACTTC. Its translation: CASSTPRGRGEQYF. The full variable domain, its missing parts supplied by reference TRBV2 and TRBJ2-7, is EPEVTQTPSHQVTQMGQEVILRCVPISNHLYFYWYRQILGQKVEFLVSFYNNEISEKSEIFDDQFSVERPDGSNFTLKIRSTKLEDSAMYFCASSTPRGRGEQYFGPGTRLTVT.

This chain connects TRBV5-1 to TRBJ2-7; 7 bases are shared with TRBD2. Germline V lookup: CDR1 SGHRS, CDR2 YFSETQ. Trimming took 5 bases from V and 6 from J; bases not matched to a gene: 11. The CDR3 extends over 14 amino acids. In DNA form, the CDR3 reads TGCGCCAGCAGTCCACCCGGGGGAGGGCCCGAGCAGTACTTC. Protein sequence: CASSPPGGGPEQYF.

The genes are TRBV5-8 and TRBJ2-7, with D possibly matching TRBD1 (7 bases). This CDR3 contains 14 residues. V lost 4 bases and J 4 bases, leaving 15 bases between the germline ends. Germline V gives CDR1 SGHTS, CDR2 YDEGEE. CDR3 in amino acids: CASSPGRGTYEQYF. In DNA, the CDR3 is TGTGCCAGCAGCCCTGGCAGGGGGACTTACGAGCAGTACTTC.

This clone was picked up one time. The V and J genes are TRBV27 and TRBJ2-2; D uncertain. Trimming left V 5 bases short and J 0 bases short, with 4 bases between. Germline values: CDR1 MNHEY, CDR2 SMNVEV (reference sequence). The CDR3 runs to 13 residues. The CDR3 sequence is CASSKSNTGELFF. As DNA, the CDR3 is TGTGCCAGCAGTAAATCGAACACCGGGGAGCTGTTTTTT.

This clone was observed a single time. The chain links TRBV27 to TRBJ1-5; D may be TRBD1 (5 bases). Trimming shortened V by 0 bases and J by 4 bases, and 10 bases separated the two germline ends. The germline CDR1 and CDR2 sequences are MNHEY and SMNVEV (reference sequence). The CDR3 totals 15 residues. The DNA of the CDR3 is TGTGCCAGCAGTTTATCAGGGGTTCGAAATCAGCCCCAGCATTTT. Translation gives CASSLSGVRNQPQHF.

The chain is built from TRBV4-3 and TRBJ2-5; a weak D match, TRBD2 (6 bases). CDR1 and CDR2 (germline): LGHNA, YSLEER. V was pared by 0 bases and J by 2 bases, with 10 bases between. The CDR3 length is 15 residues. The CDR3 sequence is CASSQEGRQQETQYF. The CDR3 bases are TGCGCCAGCAGCCAAGAGGGGAGGCAGCAAGAGACCCAGTACTTC.

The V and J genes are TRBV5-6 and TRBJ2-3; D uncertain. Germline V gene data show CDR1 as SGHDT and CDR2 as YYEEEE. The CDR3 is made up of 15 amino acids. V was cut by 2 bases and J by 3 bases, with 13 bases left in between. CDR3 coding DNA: TGTGCCAGCAGCTTCTCCGCCCCCACGACAGATACGCAGTATTTT. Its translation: CASSFSAPTTDTQYF.

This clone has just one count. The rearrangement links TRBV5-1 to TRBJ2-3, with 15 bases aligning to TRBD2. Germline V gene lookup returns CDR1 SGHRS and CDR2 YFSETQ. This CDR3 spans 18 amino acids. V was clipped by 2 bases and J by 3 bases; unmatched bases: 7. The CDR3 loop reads CASSFGLAGGPTTDTQYF. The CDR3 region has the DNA TGCGCCAGCAGCTTCGGACTAGCGGGAGGGCCTACGACAGATACGCAGTATTTT.

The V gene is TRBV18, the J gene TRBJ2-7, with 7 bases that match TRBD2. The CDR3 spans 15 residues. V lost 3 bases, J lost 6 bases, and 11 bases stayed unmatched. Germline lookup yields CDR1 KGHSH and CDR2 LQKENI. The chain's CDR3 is CASSPGLGGEGEQYF. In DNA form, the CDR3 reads TGTGCCAGCTCACCTGGGCTTGGAGGGGAGGGCGAGCAGTACTTC. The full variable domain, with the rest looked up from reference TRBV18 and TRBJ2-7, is NAGVMQNPRHLVRRRGQEARLRCSPMKGHSHVYWYRQLPEEGLKFMVYLQKENIIDESGMPKERFSAEFPKEGPSILRIQQVVRGDSAAYFCASSPGLGGEGEQYFGPGTRLTVT.

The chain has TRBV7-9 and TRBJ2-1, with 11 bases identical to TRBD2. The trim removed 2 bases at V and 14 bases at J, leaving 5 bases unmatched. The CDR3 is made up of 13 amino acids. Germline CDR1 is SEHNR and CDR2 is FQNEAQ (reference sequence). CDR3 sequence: CASSLIAGGPEFF. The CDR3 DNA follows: TGTGCCAGCAGCTTAATAGCGGGAGGGCCTGAGTTCTTC.

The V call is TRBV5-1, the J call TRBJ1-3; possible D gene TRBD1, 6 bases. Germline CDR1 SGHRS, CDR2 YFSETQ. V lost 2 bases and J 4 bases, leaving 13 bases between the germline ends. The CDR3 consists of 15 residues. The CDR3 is CASSLQGSLGNTIYF. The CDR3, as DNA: TGCGCCAGCAGCTTACAGGGATCCTTGGGAAACACCATATATTTT. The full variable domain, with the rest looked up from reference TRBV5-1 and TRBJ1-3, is KAGVTQTPRYLIKTRGQQVTLSCSPISGHRSVSWYQQTPGQGLQFLFEYFSETQRNKGNFPGRFSGRQFSNSRSEMNVSTLELGDSALYLCASSLQGSLGNTIYFGEGSWLTVV.

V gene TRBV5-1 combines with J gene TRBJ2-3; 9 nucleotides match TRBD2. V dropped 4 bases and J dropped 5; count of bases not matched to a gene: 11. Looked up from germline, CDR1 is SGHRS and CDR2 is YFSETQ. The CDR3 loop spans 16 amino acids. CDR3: CASSLLPGLAGDTQYF. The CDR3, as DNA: TGCGCCAGCAGCCTGTTACCGGGACTAGCAGGAGATACGCAGTATTTT.